This T cell receptor (beta chain) stems from a study of early T cells in non-severe SARS-CoV-2 infection. Study at large: With bulk RNA from unsorted whole blood as input, sequencing yielded unpaired chains.

Looked up from germline, CDR1 is SEHNR and CDR2 is FQNEAQ (reference sequence). V trimming: 3 bases; J trimming: 5 bases; junction bases outside the gene matches: 9. The CDR3 runs 15 residues. This clonotype showed up many times. Its antigen is as yet unknown. General observations from the study: Anti-spike CD8 responses were favored in VDJdb matching, and private and CD4 specificities were missed.

In the library, individual cDNA molecules carried attached unique molecular identifiers. TCRdb itself ran the 5' RACE reads through MiXCR, one entry per CDR3 protein. The profile shows 60,000 or so distinct CDR3 sequences, 8.5% to 10% of them singletons. The sequence was obtained from an adult who was a healthcare worker with PCR-confirmed SARS-CoV-2 infection or an uninfected control (not recorded which). Source material: whole blood. The V and J genes are TRBV7-9 and TRBJ1-2; 7 bases line up with TRBD1. The CDR3 sequence: CASSFGGGDGYGYTF. CDR3 in DNA: TGTGCCAGCAGCTTTGGAGGGGGCGATGGATATGGCTACACCTTC.